The TCR beta chain described here comes from a study of blood T cell repertoires in COVID-19. As for the study in general: There were acute and convalescent COVID-19 samples, and they came from the United States, Italy and Spain. Sources were T cells, B-cell-depleted T cells, or PBMCs; the material itself was cDNA or gDNA.

This clone occurred many times. The CDR3 runs 16 residues. Germline CDR1 reads KGHDR; CDR2 reads SFDVKD. After removal of 6 bases from V and 9 bases from J, the junction contained 12 bases not matched to a gene. Everyone who took part was about 18 to 90 years old, and they came from about two dozen US areas. Libraries were prepared by immunoSEQ multiplex PCR; TCRdb keeps only in-frame clonotypes and omits some of them. The table has roughly 170,000 clones, around 88% seen once. The genes are TRBV24-1 and TRBJ2-2; 10 bases are a match to TRBD1. The TCR originated in a woman aged 45-60 years in a cohort exposed to, infected with or recovered from COVID-19 (not recorded which). Sequenced: PBMCs or T cells enriched from blood (not recorded which). CDR3 amino acids: CATSSEDRQGARELFF. The CDR3 bases are TGTGCCACCAGTTCCGAAGACCGACAGGGGGCAAGGGAGCTGTTTTTT.